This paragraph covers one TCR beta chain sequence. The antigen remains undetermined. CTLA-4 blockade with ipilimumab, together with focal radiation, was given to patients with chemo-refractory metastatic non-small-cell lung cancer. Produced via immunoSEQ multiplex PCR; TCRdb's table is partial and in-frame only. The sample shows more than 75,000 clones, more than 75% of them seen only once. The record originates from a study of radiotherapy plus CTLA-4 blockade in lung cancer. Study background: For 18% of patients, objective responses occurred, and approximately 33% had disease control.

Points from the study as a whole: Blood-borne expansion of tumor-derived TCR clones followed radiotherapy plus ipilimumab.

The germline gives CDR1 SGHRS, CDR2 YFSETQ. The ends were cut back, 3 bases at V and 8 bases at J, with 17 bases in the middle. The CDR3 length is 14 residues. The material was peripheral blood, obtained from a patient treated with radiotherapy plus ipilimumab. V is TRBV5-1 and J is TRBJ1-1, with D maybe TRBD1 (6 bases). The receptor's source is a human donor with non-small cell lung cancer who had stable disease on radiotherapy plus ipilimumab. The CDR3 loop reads CASSSQGERGEAFF. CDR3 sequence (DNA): TGCGCCAGCAGCTCACAGGGTGAACGCGGGGAAGCTTTCTTT.